The 18 T cell receptor beta chains below all came from one sample that was sequenced in a study of cytomegalovirus exposure and HLA in healthy donors. In the PCR, 60 Vbeta and 13 Jbeta primers were used. This table comes from immunoSEQ multiplex PCR, and its TCRdb copy is limited to in-frame clones, with some not included. The listing records about 130,000 clones. Input material: PBMCs. The source of these receptors is a woman aged 55-70 years in good health and CMV-seronegative.

This sequence joins TRBV19 and TRBJ2-3; tentatively, D is TRBD2 (5 bases). Trimming left V 2 bases short and J 2 bases short, with 11 bases between. The CDR3 consists of 15 residues. Germline lookup yields CDR1 LNHDA and CDR2 SQIVND (reference sequence). In nucleotides, the CDR3 is TGTGCCAGTAGTATACCACGGGGTCCCACAGATACGCAGTATTTT. Protein sequence: CASSIPRGPTDTQYF. The entire variable domain, with the rest obtained from reference TRBV19 and TRBJ2-3, is as follows: DGGITQSPKYLFRKEGQNVTLSCEQNLNHDAMYWYRQDPGQGLRLIYYSQIVNDFQKGDIAEGYSVSREKKESFPLTVTSAQKNPTAFYLCASSIPRGPTDTQYFGPGTRLTVL.

The V and J genes are TRBV19 and TRBJ1-4, with D possibly matching TRBD1 (6 bases). The V end was cut by 8 bases, the J end by 5 bases, with 15 bases between. This CDR3 contains 14 residues. Germline V CDR1 and CDR2: LNHDA, SQIVND (reference sequence). The CDR3 loop reads CASLPPDRNEKLFF. In DNA form, the CDR3 reads TGTGCCAGTCTACCCCCGGACAGAAATGAAAAACTGTTTTTT.

V is TRBV7-3 and J is TRBJ1-1; D remains unclear. CDR1 and CDR2 from the germline V gene are SGHTA and FQGTGA. Trimming removed 3 bases at V and 1 base at J, with 9 bases between. The CDR3 loop spans 14 amino acids. The CDR3, as DNA: TGTGCCAGCAGCTTTTCCCACGGGAACACTGAAGCTTTCTTT. This sequence encodes CASSFSHGNTEAFF. The full variable domain, rest sourced from reference TRBV7-3 and TRBJ1-1, is GAGVSQTPSNKVTEKGKYVELRCDPISGHTALYWYRQSLGQGPEFLIYFQGTGAADDSGLPNDRFFAVRPEGSVSTLKIQRTERGDSAVYLCASSFSHGNTEAFFGQGTRLTVV.

The V and J genes are TRBV28 and TRBJ2-3; 7 positions agree with TRBD2. This CDR3 spans 14 amino acids. Germline V lookup: CDR1 MDHEN, CDR2 SYDVKM. The junction had 1 base not matched to a gene; V was cut back by 2 bases and J by 2 bases. The chain's CDR3 is CASSLLADTDTQYF. CDR3 DNA: TGTGCCAGCAGTTTACTAGCGGACACAGATACGCAGTATTTT.

The chain has TRBV28 and TRBJ2-7; the D gene is possibly TRBD2 (6 bases). V was clipped by 4 bases and J by 4 bases, with 20 bases between them. CDR1 and CDR2 from the germline V gene are MDHEN and SYDVKM. This CDR3 contains 16 residues. This CDR3 is CASSSLPGGKLYEQYF. The CDR3 nucleotides are TGTGCCAGCAGTTCCCTCCCAGGCGGGAAACTTTACGAGCAGTACTTC.

The V call is TRBV7-9, the J call TRBJ2-1; 9 nucleotides match TRBD2. V was clipped by 5 bases and J by 3 bases; unmatched bases: 8. CDR1 and CDR2 from the germline V gene are SEHNR and FQNEAQ (reference sequence). This CDR3 spans 16 amino acids. The CDR3 DNA is TGTGCCAGCAGCCCGCCTAGCGGGGAAGACTACAATGAGCAGTTCTTC. This gives the protein CASSPPSGEDYNEQFF.

The chain employs TRBV7-3 and TRBJ2-2, with D tentatively TRBD1 (6 bases). The germline V and J ends were trimmed by 6 bases and 4 bases, with 15 bases remaining between them. Germline CDR1 reads SGHTA; CDR2 reads FQGTGA. CDR3 length equals 15 residues. CDR3 amino acids: CASSSGTMGTGELFF. In DNA form, the CDR3 reads TGTGCCAGCAGTTCCGGGACAATGGGCACCGGGGAGCTGTTTTTT. Full variable domain (missing parts from reference TRBV7-3 and TRBJ2-2): GAGVSQTPSNKVTEKGKYVELRCDPISGHTALYWYRQSLGQGPEFLIYFQGTGAADDSGLPNDRFFAVRPEGSVSTLKIQRTERGDSAVYLCASSSGTMGTGELFFGEGSRLTVL.

The J gene is TRBJ1-2, the V gene TRBV28, with unresolved D. CDR1 is MDHEN, CDR2 SYDVKM, per germline. The CDR3 consists of 13 residues. Trimming left V 5 bases short and J 4 bases short, with 11 bases between. CDR3 residues: CASSLNSLYGYTF. The CDR3 DNA is TGTGCCAGCAGTCTCAACAGTCTCTATGGCTACACCTTC.

The chain couples TRBV19 to TRBJ2-1; D not resolved. Trimming stripped 5 bases from V and 7 bases from J, with 6 bases between. Germline V lookup: CDR1 LNHDA, CDR2 SQIVND (reference sequence). CDR3 length: 11 residues. The CDR3 region has the DNA TGTGCCAGTAGTTCCCAAAATGAGCAGTTCTTC. Its protein is CASSSQNEQFF.

The rearrangement links TRBV19 to TRBJ2-7, with D maybe TRBD2 (6 bases). The germline V and J ends were trimmed by 6 bases and 0 bases, with 9 bases remaining between them. The germline gives CDR1 LNHDA, CDR2 SQIVND (reference sequence). The CDR3 loop spans 13 amino acids. DNA for the CDR3: TGTGCCAGTAGACCGGGACTCTCCTACGAGCAGTACTTC. Translation: CASRPGLSYEQYF.

The chain links TRBV5-1 to TRBJ1-4, with 7 bases lining up with TRBD1. Germline assignment: CDR1 SGHRS and CDR2 YFSETQ. J was trimmed by 5 bases and V by 4 bases; bases with no gene match: 5. This CDR3 contains 14 residues. The CDR3 nucleotides read TGCGCCAGCAGCGCAACGGGACAGAATGAAAAACTGTTTTTT. This translates into CASSATGQNEKLFF.

This chain uses TRBV10-1 with TRBJ1-1; unclear D gene. The V end lost 0 bases, the J end lost 6 bases, and 8 bases lay between the germline ends. This CDR3 has 13 residues. Per the germline V gene, CDR1 is WNHNN and CDR2 is SYGVQD (reference sequence). The DNA for the CDR3 is TGCGCCAGCAGTGAGTCTGGGCGACCTGAAGCTTTCTTT. Translating it yields CASSESGRPEAFF.

The chain joins TRBV5-4 to TRBJ2-7; the D is unclear. Trimming shortened V by 2 bases and J by 0 bases, and 6 bases separated the two germline ends. This CDR3 has 13 residues. CDR1 and CDR2 from the germline V gene are SGHNT and YYREEE (reference sequence). CDR3 bases: TGTGCCAGCAGCTTCAGAAGCTCCTACGAGCAGTACTTC. It codes for CASSFRSSYEQYF.

The chain employs TRBV27 and TRBJ1-1; TRBD1 matches at 10 bases. Germline-derived CDR1 and CDR2 are MNHEY and SMNVEV (reference sequence). The CDR3 sequence is 15 residues long. Germline trimming cut 3 bases from V and 1 base from J; bases unmatched to any gene: 2. CDR3 sequence: CASSFRTGGNTEAFF. The CDR3 DNA sequence: TGTGCCAGCAGTTTTAGGACAGGGGGGAACACTGAAGCTTTCTTT.

V gene TRBV7-3 combines with J gene TRBJ1-1; D remains ambiguous. The CDR3 is 14 amino acids. Trimming shortened V by 5 bases and J by 2 bases, and 12 bases separated the two germline ends. Germline-derived CDR1 and CDR2 are SGHTA and FQGTGA. In DNA, the CDR3 is TGTGCCAGCAGCAAAGAGCCATTCAACACTGAAGCTTTCTTT. Translating gives CASSKEPFNTEAFF.

The genes are TRBV5-6 and TRBJ2-5; TRBD2 might be the D (6 bases). This CDR3 has 13 amino acids. Germline V gene lookup returns CDR1 SGHDT and CDR2 YYEEEE. Trimming took off 0 bases at V and 5 bases at J, with 8 bases between the two ends. In DNA form, the CDR3 reads TGTGCCAGCAGCTTGGACCGGGGGGAGACCCAGTACTTC. It codes for CASSLDRGETQYF.

The chain recombines TRBV9 with TRBJ2-7; 7 bases match TRBD2. The germline CDR1 and CDR2 sequences are SGDLS and YYNGEE. After removal of 0 bases from V and 3 bases from J, the junction contained 12 bases not matched to a gene. CDR3 length equals 17 residues. CDR3 sequence: CASSVGEGPPRFYEQYF. In DNA form, the CDR3 reads TGTGCCAGCAGCGTAGGGGAGGGACCCCCTCGTTTCTACGAGCAGTACTTC.

J is TRBJ2-1 and V is TRBV5-6; 11 positions agree with TRBD2. CDR1 SGHDT and CDR2 YYEEEE come from the germline V gene. The junction had 11 bases not matched to a gene; V was cut back by 2 bases and J by 7 bases. This CDR3 is built from 17 residues. In DNA, the CDR3 is TGTGCCAGCAGCTTCTTCCTCCTAGCGGGGGGAGGGAATGAGCAGTTCTTC. Amino acids: CASSFFLLAGGGNEQFF.